The rows below give T cell receptor beta chains drawn from one sample of a study of blood T cell repertoires in COVID-19. Assay: immunoSEQ multiplex PCR; the TCRdb copy retains only in-frame clones and omits some. The repertoire consists of 100,000 to 150,000 clones, with roughly 90% occurring once and the leading ten covering about 2%. Sequenced sample: peripheral blood. The origin of the receptors is a man between 65 and 85 years old with active COVID-19. CDR3s include the opening cysteine and the closing phenylalanine or tryptophan. Some rows mark clone size as missing; the rest say once, few, many or name a class of expanded clone.

size: NA; J: TRBJ2-7; V: TRBV6-5; CDR3: CASRLGRAGTYEQYF
size: NA; J: TRBJ2-3; V: TRBV27; CDR3: CASSLTDRDTQYF
size: few; J: TRBJ2-1; V: TRBV7-7; CDR3: CASSTQTGKHRKQFF
size: NA; J: TRBJ2-7; V: TRBV28; CDR3: CASSRPGATYEQYF
size: NA; J: TRBJ1-6; V: TRBV7-2; CDR3: CASSSPQGSRTLNSPLHF
size: NA; J: TRBJ2-5; V: TRBV6-5; CDR3: CASKFTSGSEETQYF
size: NA; J: TRBJ2-3; V: TRBV27; CDR3: CASSPQRLAGATDTQYF
size: NA; J: TRBJ2-3; V: TRBV7-3; CDR3: CASSLSGRRDTQYF
size: once; J: TRBJ1-1; V: TRBV24-1; CDR3: CATSDSDSSNTEAFF
size: NA; J: TRBJ2-7; V: TRBV5-1; CDR3: CASSLATGWGSYEQYF
size: NA; J: TRBJ2-5; V: TRBV5-4; CDR3: CASSPARREETQYF
size: NA; J: TRBJ2-7; V: TRBV28; CDR3: CASSLPGRDPDYEQYF
size: NA; J: TRBJ2-7; V: TRBV5-4; CDR3: CASSQDSRNPYEQYF
size: NA; J: TRBJ2-7; V: TRBV5-1; CDR3: CASSIGPGTLAYEQYF
size: NA; J: TRBJ2-6; V: TRBV28; CDR3: CASSRYTSGRAGANVLTF
size: NA; J: TRBJ1-1; V: TRBV4-3; CDR3: CASSQGGGGTEAFF
size: NA; J: TRBJ2-5; V: TRBV5-4; CDR3: CASRRDRRNPEETQYF
size: NA; J: TRBJ2-7; V: TRBV28; CDR3: CASSRTGSSYEQYF
size: NA; J: TRBJ2-2; V: TRBV5-6; CDR3: CASSPGAGELFF
size: NA; J: TRBJ2-1; V: TRBV29-1; CDR3: CSADRGVNEQFF
size: many; J: TRBJ1-1; V: TRBV9; CDR3: CASSAAEGQKAFF
size: once; J: TRBJ2-5; V: TRBV9; CDR3: CASSVTDGLAGQETQYF
size: NA; J: TRBJ2-7; V: TRBV5-4; CDR3: CASSLDRATYEQYF
size: NA; J: TRBJ1-2; V: TRBV19; CDR3: CASSIGGQGNYGYTF
size: NA; J: TRBJ2-1; V: TRBV9; CDR3: CASSVGSGTSGNGEQFF
size: NA; J: TRBJ2-1; V: TRBV29-1; CDR3: CSVAGTSGSEPYNEQFF
size: once; J: TRBJ1-5; V: TRBV19; CDR3: CASSIGLSKGTVSNQPQHF
size: NA; J: TRBJ2-3; V: TRBV27; CDR3: CASSFGSGRATDTQYF
size: NA; J: TRBJ1-1; V: TRBV3-1/TRBV3-2; CDR3: CASSQRSGDTEAFF
size: NA; J: TRBJ2-7; V: TRBV27; CDR3: CASSYPRLAGVYEQYF
size: NA; J: TRBJ2-6; V: TRBV5-5; CDR3: CASRPTGAGANVLTF